One and the same sample provided the 4 T cell receptor beta chains below, sequenced in a study of multiple sclerosis patients with progressive multifocal leukoencephalopathy. The protocol was immunoSEQ multiplex PCR, while the TCRdb copy is restricted to in-frame clones and leaves out a portion. The sample lists tens of thousands of clones, nearly 95% seen once, with around 2.1% in the top ten. Described time point: before natalizumab initiation. The sequenced sample consisted of PBMCs. Source of these receptors: a man aged 25 to 40 with multiple sclerosis.

Here the CDR3 reads CAWSKGGAYEQYF. The CDR3 DNA follows: TGTGCCTGGAGTAAGGGTGGGGCCTACGAGCAGTACTTC. The rearrangement uses TRBV30 and TRBJ2-7; D ambiguous. V was pared by 2 bases and J by 2 bases, with 10 bases between. This CDR3 has 13 amino acids. Germline V gene sequence: CDR1 GTSNPN, CDR2 SVGIG (reference sequence). The full variable domain, rest sourced from reference TRBV30 and TRBJ2-7, is SQTIHQWPATLVQPVGSPLSLECTVEGTSNPNLYWYRQAAGRGLQLLFYSVGIGQISSEVPQNLSASRPQDRQFILSSKKLLLSDSGFYLCAWSKGGAYEQYFGPGTRLTVT.

The rearrangement uses TRBV4-1 and TRBJ1-5; 8 bases match TRBD1. This CDR3 is built from 16 residues. Germline values: CDR1 MGHRA, CDR2 YSYEKL. The V segment lost 0 bases and the J segment 4 bases; nucleotides outside the gene matches: 5. CDR3: CASSQDRTGMNQPQHF. The CDR3 DNA follows: TGCGCCAGCAGCCAAGATCGGACAGGGATGAATCAGCCCCAGCATTTT.

The genes are TRBV7-2 and TRBJ2-2, with D unresolved. This CDR3 is built from 15 residues. Trimming took off 1 base at V and 2 bases at J, with 8 bases between the two ends. Germline CDR1 and CDR2: SGHTA and FQGNSA. CDR3 DNA sequence: TGTGCCAGCAGCTTAGTTGCTATTAACACCGGGGAGCTGTTTTTT. Protein product: CASSLVAINTGELFF.

V is TRBV4-3 and J is TRBJ2-2; D not resolved. The V end was cut by 0 bases, the J end by 5 bases, with 13 bases between. CDR1 is LGHNA, CDR2 YSLEER, per germline. This CDR3 is 16 amino acids long. The DNA of the CDR3 is TGCGCCAGCAGCCAAGATGAGGCGGTCTATACCGGGGAGCTGTTTTTT. Translating it yields CASSQDEAVYTGELFF.